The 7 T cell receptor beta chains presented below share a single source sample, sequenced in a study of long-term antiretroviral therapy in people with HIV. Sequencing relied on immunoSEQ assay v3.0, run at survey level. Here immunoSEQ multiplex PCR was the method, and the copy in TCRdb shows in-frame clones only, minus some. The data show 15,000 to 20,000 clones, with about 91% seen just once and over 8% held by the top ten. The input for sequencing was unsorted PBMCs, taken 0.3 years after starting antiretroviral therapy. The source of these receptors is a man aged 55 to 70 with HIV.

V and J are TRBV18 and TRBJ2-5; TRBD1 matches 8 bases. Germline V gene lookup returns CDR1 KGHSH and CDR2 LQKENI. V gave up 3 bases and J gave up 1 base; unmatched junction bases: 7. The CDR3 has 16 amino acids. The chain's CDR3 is CASSPVPGTGQETQYF. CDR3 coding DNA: TGTGCCAGCTCACCTGTTCCCGGGACAGGCCAAGAGACCCAGTACTTC.

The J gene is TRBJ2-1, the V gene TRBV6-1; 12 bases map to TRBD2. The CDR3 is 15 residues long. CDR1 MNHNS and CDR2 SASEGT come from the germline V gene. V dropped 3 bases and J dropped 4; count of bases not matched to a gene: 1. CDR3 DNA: TGTGCCAGCAGTGACGGACTAGCGGGGTACAATGAGCAGTTCTTC. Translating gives CASSDGLAGYNEQFF.

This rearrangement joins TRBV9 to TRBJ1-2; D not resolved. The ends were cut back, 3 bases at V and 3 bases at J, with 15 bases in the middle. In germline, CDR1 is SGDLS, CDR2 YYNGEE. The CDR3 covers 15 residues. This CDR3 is CASSALQDPHYGYTF. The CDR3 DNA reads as TGTGCCAGCAGCGCCCTCCAGGACCCGCACTATGGCTACACCTTC. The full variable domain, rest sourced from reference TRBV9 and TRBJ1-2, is DSGVTQTPKHLITATGQRVTLRCSPRSGDLSVYWYQQSLDQGLQFLIQYYNGEERAKGNILERFSAQQFPDLHSELNLSSLELGDSALYFCASSALQDPHYGYTFGSGTRLTVV.

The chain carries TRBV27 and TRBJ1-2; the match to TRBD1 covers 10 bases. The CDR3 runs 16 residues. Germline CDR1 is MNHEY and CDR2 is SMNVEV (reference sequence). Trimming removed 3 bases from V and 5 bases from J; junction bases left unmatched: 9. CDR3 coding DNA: TGTGCCAGCAGTTTTTTAGGGACAGGGGATTTATATGGCTACACCTTC. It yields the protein CASSFLGTGDLYGYTF.

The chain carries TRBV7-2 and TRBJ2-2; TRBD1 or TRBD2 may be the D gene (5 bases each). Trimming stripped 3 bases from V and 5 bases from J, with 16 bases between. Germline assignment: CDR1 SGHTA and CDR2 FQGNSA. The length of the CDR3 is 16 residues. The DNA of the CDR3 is TGTGCCAGCAGCTTCCTCGGCAGGGCGGGTACCGGGGAGCTGTTTTTT. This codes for CASSFLGRAGTGELFF.

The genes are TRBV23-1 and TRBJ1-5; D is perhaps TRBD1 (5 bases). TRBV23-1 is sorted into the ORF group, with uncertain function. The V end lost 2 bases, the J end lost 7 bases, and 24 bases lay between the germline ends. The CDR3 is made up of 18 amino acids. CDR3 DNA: TGCGCCAGCAGTCAAGACCCCCCAGGCAGGGTGGACGGGCAGCCCCAGCATTTT. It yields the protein CASSQDPPGRVDGQPQHF.

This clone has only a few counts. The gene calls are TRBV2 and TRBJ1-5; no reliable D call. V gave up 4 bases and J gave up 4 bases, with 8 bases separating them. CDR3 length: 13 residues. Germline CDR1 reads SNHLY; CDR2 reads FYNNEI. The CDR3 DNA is TGTGCCAGCAGTGCAACGCTAAATCAGCCCCAGCATTTT. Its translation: CASSATLNQPQHF.